Listed below are T cell receptor beta chains from one sample, sequenced in a study of blood T cell repertoires in COVID-19. TCRdb's table, derived via immunoSEQ multiplex PCR, lists solely in-frame clones and lacks some. The sample carries roughly 480,000 clones, 75% to 90% recorded once. Sequencing used peripheral blood. These TCRs come from a man in his late teens or twenties with COVID-19, enrolled during active disease. The CDR3 runs from the conserved cysteine through the conserved F or W. D genes are given only for firm matches. The listing skips clone size in some rows; elsewhere it reads once, few, many or a size class.

TRBD1,TRBV27,TRBJ1-5,NA,TGTGCCAGCAGATATGGACAGGGGGTTGGGCCCCAGCATTTT,CASRYGQGVGPQHF
NA,TRBV4-2,TRBJ2-7,few,TGTGCCAGCAGCCAGGAGGGGATCGACGCAGCTGGTTGGGAGCAGTACTTC,CASSQEGIDAAGWEQYF
NA,TRBV5-4,TRBJ2-3,once,TGTGCCAGCAGGACCAGCGGATCTAAAGATACGCAGTATTTT,CASRTSGSKDTQYF
TRBD1,TRBV9,TRBJ1-4,NA,TGTGCCAGCAGCCCAGAAGGATTTGGGACAGTGGAAAAACTGTTTTTT,CASSPEGFGTVEKLFF
TRBD1,TRBV2,TRBJ2-2,NA,TGTGCCACTCAGGGGGAGCACACCGGGGAGCTGTTTTTT,CATQGEHTGELFF
TRBD1,TRBV18,TRBJ1-6,few,TGTGCCAGCTCACCCACCGGGACAGATAATTCACCCCTCCACTTT,CASSPTGTDNSPLHF
NA,TRBV5-1,TRBJ1-1,NA,TGCGCCAGCAGCTTGGGACATTCGGGAACTGAAGCTTTCTTT,CASSLGHSGTEAFF
TRBD2,TRBV6-1,TRBJ2-7,NA,TGTGCCAGCAGTGAACTCGGTGCGGGAGTGGGGGGGGACGAGCAGTACTTC,CASSELGAGVGGDEQYF
TRBD2,TRBV27,TRBJ2-1,NA,TGTGCCAGCAGTTTCGGCGGGGGGACTTACAATGAGCAGTTCTTC,CASSFGGGTYNEQFF
TRBD2,TRBV2,TRBJ2-1,many,TGTGCCAGCAGAAAAAGCGGGGGGGCCTCCAATGAGCAGTTCTTC,CASRKSGGASNEQFF
TRBD1,TRBV24-1,TRBJ1-2,NA,TGTGCCACCAGTGGGGGACAGGGGATGGGGAACTATGGCTACACCTTC,CATSGGQGMGNYGYTF
TRBD2,TRBV10-2,TRBJ2-3,NA,TGCGCCAGCAGTGAGCCGGGACTAGCGGGGTTCGGGGCGCAGTATTTT,CASSEPGLAGFGAQYF
NA,TRBV18,TRBJ1-4,NA,TGTGCCAGCTCATGGAGTTCTCCCACAACTAATGAAAAACTGTTTTTT,CASSWSSPTTNEKLFF
TRBD1,TRBV29-1,TRBJ1-1,NA,TGCAGCGGGCACAGGGGAAGGGACACTGAAGCTTTCTTT,CSGHRGRDTEAFF
NA,TRBV6-1,TRBJ1-2,NA,TGTGCCAGCAGTGAACTGGGGCACAGGTCGGCGGGCTACACCTTC,CASSELGHRSAGYTF
NA,TRBV7-2,TRBJ1-6,NA,TGTGCCAGCAGCTTAATCGATAATTCACCCCTCCACTTT,CASSLIDNSPLHF
TRBD1,TRBV28,TRBJ2-2,NA,TGTGCCAGCAGTTTTGCCGCCGGCGGGACAGGGAACACCGGGGAGCTGTTTTTT,CASSFAAGGTGNTGELFF
NA,TRBV15,TRBJ1-2,few,TGTGCCACCGCCCTCCACACCGACAGTAACTATGGCTACACCTTC,CATALHTDSNYGYTF
TRBD2,TRBV19,TRBJ2-5,NA,TGTGCCAGTAGTATGGTCCTAGCGGGGGGGCTGGAGACCCAGTACTTC,CASSMVLAGGLETQYF
NA,TRBV29-1,TRBJ1-5,NA,TGCAGCGCACAGGGAAATAGCAATCAGCCCCAGCATTTT,CSAQGNSNQPQHF
NA,TRBV5-6,TRBJ1-6,NA,TGTGCCAGCAGCTTTAGACAGGACTATAATTCACCCCTCCACTTT,CASSFRQDYNSPLHF
TRBD2,TRBV4-1,TRBJ2-3,NA,TGCGCCAGCAGCCAAGATGGACTAGCGGGAGTTGCAGATACGCAGTATTTT,CASSQDGLAGVADTQYF
TRBD2,TRBV30,TRBJ2-3,NA,TGTGCCTGGAGTTGGGCTAGCGGGAGTCGTGATACGCAGTATTTT,CAWSWASGSRDTQYF
NA,TRBV9,TRBJ1-2,NA,TGTGCCAGCAGCCCGCGTAGCAGCGACTATGGCTACACCTTC,CASSPRSSDYGYTF
NA,TRBV13,TRBJ2-1,NA,TGTGCCAGCAGCCCACGGTCGGACAGCCGGTGGAATGAGCAGTTCTTC,CASSPRSDSRWNEQFF
TRBD2,TRBV3-1/TRBV3-2,TRBJ2-3,NA,TGTGCCAGCAGAAAGCGGGGGGAGGGAGATACGCAGTATTTT,CASRKRGEGDTQYF
TRBD1,TRBV11-3,TRBJ1-1,NA,TGTGCCAGCAGAGGGACAGCCAACACTGAAGCTTTCTTT,CASRGTANTEAFF
NA,TRBV5-6,TRBJ1-2,NA,TGTGCCAGCAGCTTGGGTCGGTCGGGGGACGACACCTTC,CASSLGRSGDDTF
TRBD2,TRBV6-5,TRBJ2-5,NA,TGTGCCAGCAGAAGACTAGCGGGGGCGGGAGAGACCCAGTACTTC,CASRRLAGAGETQYF
NA,TRBV29-1,TRBJ1-1,once,TGCAGCGTTGAGACAGGTAACACTGAAGCTTTCTTT,CSVETGNTEAFF
NA,TRBV18,TRBJ2-3,NA,TGTGCCAGCTCACCACTACCGGTGGGCACAGATACGCAGTATTTT,CASSPLPVGTDTQYF
TRBD2,TRBV6-1,TRBJ2-7,NA,TGTGCCAGCAGTGAAGGGGGGGCGGGAGGCCGCGAGCAGTACTTC,CASSEGGAGGREQYF
NA,TRBV6-5,TRBJ1-1,NA,TGTGCCAGCAGTTACACCGGCGGATCGAACACTGAAGCTTTCTTT,CASSYTGGSNTEAFF
TRBD1,TRBV2,TRBJ2-2,NA,TGTGCCAGCAGGCTACAGGGGACCGGGGAGCTGTTTTTT,CASRLQGTGELFF
TRBD1,TRBV5-5,TRBJ1-3,NA,TGTGCCAGCAGCACCGACAGGGGAGCTGGAAACACCATATATTTT,CASSTDRGAGNTIYF
NA,TRBV6-5,TRBJ1-5,NA,TGTGCCAGCACCGAACCAGGGGCACCCAATCAGCCCCAGCATTTT,CASTEPGAPNQPQHF
NA,TRBV7-9,TRBJ1-5,few,TGTGCCAGCAGCTCCTCCGGGGTGTCGGGTCATCCCCAGCATTTT,CASSSSGVSGHPQHF
TRBD2,TRBV27,TRBJ2-7,NA,TGTGCCAGCAGTTTGAGACTAGCCCCCTACGAGCAGTACTTC,CASSLRLAPYEQYF
NA,TRBV10-2,TRBJ2-1,NA,TGCGCCAGCAGTGGGGGGGTTGAAAATGAGCAGTTCTTC,CASSGGVENEQFF
NA,TRBV19,TRBJ1-1,NA,TGTGCCAGTAGTATCCACAAGAACACTGAAGCTTTCTTT,CASSIHKNTEAFF
TRBD1,TRBV27,TRBJ2-4,NA,TGTGCCAGCAGTCCGGGACAGGGTAAAAACATTCAGTACTTC,CASSPGQGKNIQYF
NA,TRBV7-9,TRBJ2-1,NA,TGTGCCAGCAGCTTAGCGCTAAATAACAATGAGCAGTTCTTC,CASSLALNNNEQFF
NA,TRBV6-4,TRBJ1-1,NA,TGTGCCAGCAGTGACTCAGCATGGAACACTGAAGCTTTCTTT,CASSDSAWNTEAFF
TRBD2,TRBV7-9,TRBJ2-3,NA,TGTGCCAGCAGGGAACTGGCGGGAGCCTTAGATACGCAGTATTTT,CASRELAGALDTQYF
TRBD2,TRBV2,TRBJ2-2,NA,TGTGCCAGCGGCCTAGCGGGACCTACCGGGGAGCTGTTTTTT,CASGLAGPTGELFF
NA,TRBV19,TRBJ1-2,NA,TGTGCCAGTAGCCGTACAGAGTCCTATGGCTACACCTTC,CASSRTESYGYTF
NA,TRBV5-1,TRBJ2-5,NA,TGCGCCAGCAGCTTGGGGTCGGCAACCGGGGAGACCCAGTACTTC,CASSLGSATGETQYF
NA,TRBV15,TRBJ1-5,NA,TGTGCCACCAGCTCCGCGTTATTAGGAGTTGCGGAGCCCCAGCATTTT,CATSSALLGVAEPQHF